This T cell receptor beta chain was obtained from a study of blood T cells in healthy people across ages. Study results and caveats: It was held that diversity estimates obtained from one million T cells represented underestimates. Greater diversity and more naive CD4+ cells were seen in long-lived donors than in aged donors.

The study recruited healthy Caucasian donors from Russia who were aged about 6 to 90. This clonotype has just a few counts. The antigen is unknown. Through a sample-barcoded 5' primer and a J-beta primer mix, a second PCR was run for roughly 7 to 12 cycles. TCRdb re-called the 5' RACE reads through MiXCR, storing one row per CDR3 protein. The sample contains 650,000 to 800,000 distinct CDR3 sequences, more than 40% of which appear only once. The CDR3 has 14 amino acids. V lost 6 bases and J lost 9; bases outside the gene matches: 6. Germline loops: CDR1 DFQATT, CDR2 SNEGSKA (reference sequence). The clonotype was recovered from a man between 60 and 70 years old in good health. Sequencing was carried out using blood. This chain joins TRBV20-1 and TRBJ2-1; TRBD2 matches 15 bases. DNA of the CDR3: TGCAGTGCCGGACTAGCGGGGGGGCTTAGTGAGCAGTTCTTC. Protein product: CSAGLAGGLSEQFF.